The source of this T cell receptor (beta chain) is a study of early T cells in non-severe SARS-CoV-2 infection. Study-level background: Sequencing was performed on bulk RNA from unsorted whole blood, leaving chains unpaired. Notes on the study in general: Lookups in VDJdb leaned toward anti-spike CD8 responses and missed private and CD4 specificities.

The germline gives CDR1 KGHSH, CDR2 LQKENI. The ends lost 4 bases at V and 4 bases at J; junction bases unmatched: 8. The CDR3 sequence is 17 residues long. Researchers tagged individual cDNA molecules with unique molecular identifiers. TCRdb fed the 5' RACE reads into MiXCR, producing one record per CDR3 protein. The sample includes 26,000 or so distinct CDR3 sequences, about 4% of them seen just once. At least ten counts were recorded for this clonotype. What it binds is unknown. The chain carries TRBV18 and TRBJ2-3; 13 bases fit TRBD2. This clonotype originated in an adult who was a healthcare worker with PCR-confirmed SARS-CoV-2 infection or an uninfected control (not recorded which). The sample comprised whole blood. The DNA for the CDR3 is TGTGCCAGCTCACGTACGACTAGCGGGAGGTCCGCAGATACGCAGTATTTT. Translated: CASSRTTSGRSADTQYF.